The rows below give T cell receptor beta chains drawn from one sample of a study of human T cells and chemical hapten exposure. TCRdb re-analysed the RACE reads in MiXCR, keeping a single row per CDR3 protein. The sample lists fewer than 60,000 distinct CDR3 sequences, about 9% occurring once. The sequences come from whole blood, collected in connection with sensitization to the hapten diphenylcyclopropenone (DPC). Receptors originate from a woman aged 45 to 65 with alopecia areata. Some clones in this sample may be carry-over from other donors' samples. Both conserved end residues are part of each CDR3. D genes are given only for firm matches. The size field is filled for only some rows; it gives once, few, many or a size class.

.	TRBV28	TRBJ2-7	many	CASSFGGPLSYEQYF	TGTGCCAGCAGTTTCGGGGGACCTTTATCCTACGAGCAGTACTTC
.	TRBV6-1	TRBJ2-1	few	CASREYLGKNEQFF	TGTGCCAGCAGGGAATATTTGGGGAAGAATGAGCAGTTCTTC
.	TRBV7-2	TRBJ1-2	many	CASSYVAGRTF	TGTGCCAGCAGCTATGTGGCGGGTCGTACCTTC
TRBD2	TRBV11-3	TRBJ2-2	many	CASSSIFGTSSTGELFF	TGTGCCAGCAGCTCTATCTTTGGGACTAGCAGTACCGGGGAGCTGTTTTTT
.	TRBV7-2	TRBJ1-6	many	CASSSTGQTNSPLHF	TGTGCCAGCAGCTCGACGGGCCAGACTAATTCACCCCTCCACTTT
.	TRBV12-3/TRBV12-4	TRBJ1-6	many	CASSPTHQSGSPLHF	TGTGCCAGCAGTCCGACACACCAAAGTGGCTCACCCCTCCACTTT
TRBD2	TRBV30	TRBJ2-1	many	CAWSRGSLNEQFF	TGTGCCTGGAGTCGCGGGAGTTTGAATGAGCAGTTCTTC
.	TRBV20-1	TRBJ2-1	many	CSARDLLWTSEQFF	TGCAGTGCTAGAGATCTATTGTGGACGAGTGAGCAGTTCTTC
.	TRBV29-1	TRBJ2-7	many	CSVRAGDGYEQYF	TGCAGCGTCCGGGCAGGGGACGGGTACGAGCAGTACTTC
TRBD2	TRBV7-6	TRBJ2-1	many	CASSSSSGRAPEQFF	TGTGCCAGCAGCTCCTCTAGCGGGAGGGCCCCGGAGCAGTTCTTC
.	TRBV7-6	TRBJ1-1	many	CASSLDGTLNTEAFF	TGTGCCAGCAGCTTAGACGGAACTCTGAACACTGAAGCTTTCTTT
.	TRBV28	TRBJ2-3	few	CASSSGSDYTDTQYF	TGTGCCAGCAGTTCGGGCAGTGATTACACAGATACGCAGTATTTT
TRBD1	TRBV18	TRBJ1-1	.	CASSPSGTGPALEAFF	TGTGCCAGCTCACCATCCGGGACAGGGCCTGCCCTTGAAGCTTTCTTT
.	TRBV7-2	TRBJ2-1	many	CASSVGWGGANEQFF	TGTGCCAGCAGCGTAGGCTGGGGTGGAGCCAATGAGCAGTTCTTC
TRBD1	TRBV11-1	TRBJ1-1	few	CASSSQGGEAFF	TGTGCCAGCAGCTCACAGGGGGGTGAAGCTTTCTTT
TRBD1	TRBV5-6	TRBJ2-3	many	CASSPTGGSTDTQYF	TGTGCCAGCAGCCCGACAGGGGGTAGCACAGATACGCAGTATTTT
.	TRBV12-3/TRBV12-4	TRBJ1-5	many	CASTLQSGSQPQHF	TGTGCCAGCACTCTCCAATCGGGTAGCCAGCCCCAGCATTTT
TRBD1	TRBV30	TRBJ1-5	few	CASSTGVFNQPQHF	TGTGCCTCGTCGACAGGGGTCTTCAATCAGCCCCAGCATTTT
.	TRBV14	TRBJ1-3	many	CASSQVGSGNTIYF	TGTGCCAGCAGCCAAGTGGGCTCTGGAAACACCATATATTTT
.	TRBV5-4	TRBJ2-5	few	CASSETRYQETQYF	TGTGCCAGCAGCGAGACACGGTACCAAGAGACCCAGTACTTC
TRBD2	TRBV3-1	TRBJ2-3	few	CASSHVAGNHINTQYF	TGTGCCAGCAGCCATGTAGCGGGAAACCACATTAATACGCAGTATTTT
.	TRBV5-1	TRBJ2-4	few	CASSIEQGGNIQYF	TGCGCCAGCAGCATCGAGCAGGGGGGAAACATTCAGTACTTC
.	TRBV7-2	TRBJ1-1	few	CASSLFGGAEAFF	TGTGCCAGCAGCTTATTTGGCGGGGCTGAAGCTTTCTTT
TRBD1	TRBV7-2	TRBJ1-2	.	CASSPNWGQGDGYTF	TGTGCCAGCAGCCCAAACTGGGGACAGGGAGATGGCTACACCTTC
TRBD1	TRBV9	TRBJ2-3	.	CASSATGANTGTQYF	TGTGCCAGCAGCGCTACAGGGGCCAACACAGGTACGCAGTATTTT
.	TRBV7-9	TRBJ2-5	few	CASSRSPTEETQYF	TGTGCCAGCAGCCGTTCCCCGACAGAAGAGACCCAGTACTTC
.	TRBV24-1	TRBJ1-5	few	CATSDGWNQPQHF	TGTGCCACCAGTGATGGGTGGAATCAGCCCCAGCATTTT
TRBD1	TRBV19	TRBJ2-2	many	CASSIDGTGNTGELFF	TGTGCCAGTAGTATAGACGGGACAGGGAACACCGGGGAGCTGTTTTTT
.	TRBV9	TRBJ2-5	many	CASNELPQETQYF	TGTGCCAGCAACGAACTCCCCCAAGAGACCCAGTACTTC
.	TRBV19	TRBJ2-2	many	CASSWRQNTGELFF	TGTGCCAGTAGCTGGAGACAGAACACCGGGGAGCTGTTTTTT
.	TRBV7-2	TRBJ1-4	many	CASSSQQGLGEKLFF	TGTGCCAGCAGCTCCCAACAGGGACTGGGAGAAAAACTGTTTTTT
.	TRBV28	TRBJ1-4	.	CASSKAGAEKLFF	TGTGCCAGCAGTAAAGCAGGGGCTGAAAAACTGTTTTTT
.	TRBV6-1	TRBJ1-1	many	CASSVFYGGRENTEAFF	TGTGCCAGCAGTGTGTTCTACGGAGGACGGGAGAACACTGAAGCTTTCTTT
.	TRBV21-1	TRBJ1-4	.	CASSTLGGSFNEKLFF	TGTGCCAGCAGCACGTTGGGAGGGTCGTTCAATGAAAAACTGTTTTTT
.	TRBV7-9	TRBJ1-6	many	CASSLAQGDSPLHF	TGTGCCAGCAGCTTAGCGCAGGGTGATTCACCCCTCCACTTT
TRBD1	TRBV13	TRBJ1-6	.	CASSLTGASPLHF	TGTGCCAGCAGCTTAACAGGGGCTTCACCCCTCCACTTT